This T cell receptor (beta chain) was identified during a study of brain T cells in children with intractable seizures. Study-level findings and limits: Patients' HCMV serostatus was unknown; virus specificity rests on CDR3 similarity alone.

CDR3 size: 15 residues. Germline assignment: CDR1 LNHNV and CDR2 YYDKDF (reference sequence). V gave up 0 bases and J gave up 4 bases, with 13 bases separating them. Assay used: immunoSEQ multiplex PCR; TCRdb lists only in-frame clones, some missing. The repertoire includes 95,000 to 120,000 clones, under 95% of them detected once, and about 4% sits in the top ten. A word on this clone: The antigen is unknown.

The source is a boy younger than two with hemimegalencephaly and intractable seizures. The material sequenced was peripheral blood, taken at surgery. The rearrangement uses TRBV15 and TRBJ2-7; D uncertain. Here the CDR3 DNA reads TGTGCCACCAGCAGAGATAGTGGGCTGGGGTACGAGCAGTACTTC. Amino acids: CATSRDSGLGYEQYF.